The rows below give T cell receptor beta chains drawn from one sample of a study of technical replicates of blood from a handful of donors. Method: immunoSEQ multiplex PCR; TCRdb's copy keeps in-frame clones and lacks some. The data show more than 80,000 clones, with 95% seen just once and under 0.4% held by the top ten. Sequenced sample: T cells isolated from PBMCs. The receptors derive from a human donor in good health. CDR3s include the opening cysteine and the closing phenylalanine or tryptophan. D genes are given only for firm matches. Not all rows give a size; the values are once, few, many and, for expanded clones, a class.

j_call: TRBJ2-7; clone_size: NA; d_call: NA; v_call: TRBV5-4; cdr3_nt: TGTGCCAGCAGCTTGGAAGGGGAAGGATCCTACGAGCAGTACTTC; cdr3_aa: CASSLEGEGSYEQYF
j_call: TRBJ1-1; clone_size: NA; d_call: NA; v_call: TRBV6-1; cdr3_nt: TGTGCCAGCAGTGAATTAGGCAGGGGCGCTGAAGCTTTCTTT; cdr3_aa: CASSELGRGAEAFF
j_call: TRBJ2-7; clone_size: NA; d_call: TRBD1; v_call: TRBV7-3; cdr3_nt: TGTGCCAGCAGCCCGTCCTTAAGCCCCGGCCGGGACAGGGGCTACGAGCAGTACTTC; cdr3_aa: CASSPSLSPGRDRGYEQYF
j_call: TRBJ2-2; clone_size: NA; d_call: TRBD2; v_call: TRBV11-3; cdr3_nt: TGTGCCAGCAGCTTACTAGCGGGAGGGCCCGGGGAGCTGTTTTTT; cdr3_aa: CASSLLAGGPGELFF
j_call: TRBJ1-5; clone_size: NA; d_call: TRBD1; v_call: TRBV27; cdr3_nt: TGTGCCAGCAGTTTGAAACTTCCGGGACAGGGCTATAGCAATCAGCCCCAGCATTTT; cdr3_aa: CASSLKLPGQGYSNQPQHF
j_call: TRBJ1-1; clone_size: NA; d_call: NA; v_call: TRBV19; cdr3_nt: TGTGCCAGTAGCAGGATCTTGCTTAACACTGAAGCTTTCTTT; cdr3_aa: CASSRILLNTEAFF
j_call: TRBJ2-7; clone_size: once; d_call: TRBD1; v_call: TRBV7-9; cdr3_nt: TGTGCCAGCAGCCGCCGACAGGGTAGGGTACTCGACGAGCAGTACTTC; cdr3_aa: CASSRRQGRVLDEQYF
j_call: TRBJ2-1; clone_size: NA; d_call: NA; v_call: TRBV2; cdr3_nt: TGTGCCAGCCGCGAGACGAGGGTCGATGAGCAGTTCTTC; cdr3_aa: CASRETRVDEQFF
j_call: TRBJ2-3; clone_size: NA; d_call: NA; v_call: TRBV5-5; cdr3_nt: TGTGCCAGCAGCTTGGGGGTCGAGCGGAGCACAGATACGCAGTATTTT; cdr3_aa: CASSLGVERSTDTQYF
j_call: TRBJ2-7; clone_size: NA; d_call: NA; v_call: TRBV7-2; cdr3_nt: TGTGCCAGCAGCCCGGACCCCGCTCCTGGAGGTGAGCAGTACTTC; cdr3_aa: CASSPDPAPGGEQYF
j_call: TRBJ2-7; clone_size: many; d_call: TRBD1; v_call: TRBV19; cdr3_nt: TGTGCCAGTAGTAGGACAGGGTACGAGCAGTACTTC; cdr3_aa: CASSRTGYEQYF
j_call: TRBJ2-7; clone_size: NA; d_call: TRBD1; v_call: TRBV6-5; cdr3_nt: TGTGCCAGCAGTTACCTGGGACAGGGCAACGAGCAGTACTTC; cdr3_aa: CASSYLGQGNEQYF
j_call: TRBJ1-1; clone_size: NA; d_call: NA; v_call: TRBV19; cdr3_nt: TGTGCCAGTAGTATCGGGGCAGGGAGGGTCACTGAAGCTTTCTTT; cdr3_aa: CASSIGAGRVTEAFF
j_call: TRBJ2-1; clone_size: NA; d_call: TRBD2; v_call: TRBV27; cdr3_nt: TGTGCCAGCAGTTTATTCGGACTAGCGGGGGACAATGAGCAGTTCTTC; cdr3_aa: CASSLFGLAGDNEQFF
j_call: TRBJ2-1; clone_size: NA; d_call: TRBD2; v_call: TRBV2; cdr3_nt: TGTGCCAGCAGTGAAGATCCCCTAGCGGAAGCATCCAATGAGCAGTTCTTC; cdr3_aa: CASSEDPLAEASNEQFF
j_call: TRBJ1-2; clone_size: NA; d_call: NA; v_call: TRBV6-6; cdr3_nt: TGTGCCAGCAGCACTCTTCAGGATGGCTACACCTTC; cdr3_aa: CASSTLQDGYTF
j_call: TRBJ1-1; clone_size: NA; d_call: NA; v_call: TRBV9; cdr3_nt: TGTGCCAGCAGCGTAGACATGAACACTGAAGCTTTCTTT; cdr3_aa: CASSVDMNTEAFF
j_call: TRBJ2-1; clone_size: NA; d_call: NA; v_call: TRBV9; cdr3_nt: TGTGCCAGCAGCGTAGGAACCCTAAGCTCCTACAATGAGCAGTTCTTC; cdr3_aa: CASSVGTLSSYNEQFF
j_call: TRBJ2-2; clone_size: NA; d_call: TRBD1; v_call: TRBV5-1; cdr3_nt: TGCGCCAGCAGCTTGGGGACAGGGGGGACCGGGGAGCTGTTTTTT; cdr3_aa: CASSLGTGGTGELFF
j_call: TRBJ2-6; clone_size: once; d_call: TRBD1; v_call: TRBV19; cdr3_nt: TGTGCCAGTAGTCTCAGTTCTGTGGGACAGGGTTCCGGGGCCAACGTCCTGACTTTC; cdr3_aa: CASSLSSVGQGSGANVLTF
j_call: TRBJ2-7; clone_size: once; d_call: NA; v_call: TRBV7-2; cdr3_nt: TGTGCCAGCAGGGCCCCAGGGGCAGCTTACGAGCAGTACTTC; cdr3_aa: CASRAPGAAYEQYF
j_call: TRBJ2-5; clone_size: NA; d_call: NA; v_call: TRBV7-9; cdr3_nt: TGTGCCAGCAGCTTTGAGGGCCTCGGGGGAGAGACCCAGTACTTC; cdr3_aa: CASSFEGLGGETQYF
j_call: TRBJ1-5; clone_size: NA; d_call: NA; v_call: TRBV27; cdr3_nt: TGTGCCAGCGGGCTACTGAGCCAGCCCCAGCATTTT; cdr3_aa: CASGLLSQPQHF
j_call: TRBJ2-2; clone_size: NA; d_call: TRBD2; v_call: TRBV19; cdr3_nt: TGTGCCAGTGGACTAGCGGGAGGGCCATCCGGGGAGCTGTTTTTT; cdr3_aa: CASGLAGGPSGELFF
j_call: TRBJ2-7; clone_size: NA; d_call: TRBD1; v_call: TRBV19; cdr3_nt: TGTGCCAGTAGTCTCGGGACAGGGGGCGCCTACGAGCAGTACTTC; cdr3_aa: CASSLGTGGAYEQYF
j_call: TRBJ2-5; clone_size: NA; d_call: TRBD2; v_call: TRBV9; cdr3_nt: TGTGCCAGCAGCGCAGAGGGGACTAAAGAGACCCAGTACTTC; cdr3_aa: CASSAEGTKETQYF
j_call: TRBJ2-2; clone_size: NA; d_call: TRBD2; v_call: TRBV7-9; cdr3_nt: TGTGCCAGCAGCTTCATCCTAGCGGGAATCGGGGAGCTGTTTTTT; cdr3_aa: CASSFILAGIGELFF
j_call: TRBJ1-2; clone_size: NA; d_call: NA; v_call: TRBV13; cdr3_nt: TGTGCCAGCAGCTTACCAGGGGCGGGCTACACCTTC; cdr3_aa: CASSLPGAGYTF
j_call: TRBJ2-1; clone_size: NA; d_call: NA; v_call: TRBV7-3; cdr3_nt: TGTGCCAGCAGCTTAACCGGGAACCATGAGCAGTTCTTC; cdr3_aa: CASSLTGNHEQFF
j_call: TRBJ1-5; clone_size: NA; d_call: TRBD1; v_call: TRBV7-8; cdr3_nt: TGTGCCAGCAGCTCCGGGACAGGGTTCAATCAGCCCCAGCATTTT; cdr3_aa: CASSSGTGFNQPQHF
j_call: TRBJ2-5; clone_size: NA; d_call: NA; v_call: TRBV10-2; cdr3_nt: TGCGCCAGCAGTGAGTCGAAGGGGGAGGGAGAGACCCAGTACTTC; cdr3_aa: CASSESKGEGETQYF
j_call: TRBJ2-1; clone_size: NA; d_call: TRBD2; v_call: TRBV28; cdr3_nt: TGTGCCAGCAAAGTGGGGGGGGTCACCGACTACAATGAGCAGTTCTTC; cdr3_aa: CASKVGGVTDYNEQFF
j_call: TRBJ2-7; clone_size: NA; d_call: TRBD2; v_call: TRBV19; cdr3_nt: TGTGCCAGTAGCCCGGGAGGCCTTAGGAGCTCCTACGAGCAGTACTTC; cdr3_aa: CASSPGGLRSSYEQYF
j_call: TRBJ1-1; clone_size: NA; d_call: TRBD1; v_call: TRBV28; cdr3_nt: TGTGCCAGCAGGGATACACAGGGGATTTCTGAAGCTTTCTTT; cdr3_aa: CASRDTQGISEAFF
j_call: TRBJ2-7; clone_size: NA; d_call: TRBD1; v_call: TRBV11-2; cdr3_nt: TGTGCCAGCAGCTCATACAGGGGGAACTCCTACGAGCAGTACTTC; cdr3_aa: CASSSYRGNSYEQYF
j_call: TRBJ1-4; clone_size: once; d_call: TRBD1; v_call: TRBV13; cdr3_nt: TGTGCCAGCAGCTTAGAGAGGGGGCTGGCTGAAAAACTGTTTTTT; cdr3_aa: CASSLERGLAEKLFF
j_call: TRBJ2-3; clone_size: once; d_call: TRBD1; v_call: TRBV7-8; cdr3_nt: TGTGCCAGCATAAGGACAGGCAGCACAGATACGCAGTATTTT; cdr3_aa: CASIRTGSTDTQYF
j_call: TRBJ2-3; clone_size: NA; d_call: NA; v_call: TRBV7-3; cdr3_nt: TGTGCCAGCAGCTCAGATGACTACACAGATACGCAGTATTTT; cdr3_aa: CASSSDDYTDTQYF
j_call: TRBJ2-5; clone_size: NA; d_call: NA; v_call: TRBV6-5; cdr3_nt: TGTGCCAGCAGTTACTTTCCGACAGGTGAAGAGACCCAGTACTTC; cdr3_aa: CASSYFPTGEETQYF
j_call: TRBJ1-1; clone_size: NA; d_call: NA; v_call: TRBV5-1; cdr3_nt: TGCGCCAGCAGACAGGACAGACTCAACACTGAAGCTTTCTTT; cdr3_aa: CASRQDRLNTEAFF
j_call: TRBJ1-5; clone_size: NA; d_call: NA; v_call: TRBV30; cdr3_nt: TGTGCCTGGAGTGTAGGCGGTAGCAATCAGCCCCAGCATTTT; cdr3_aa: CAWSVGGSNQPQHF
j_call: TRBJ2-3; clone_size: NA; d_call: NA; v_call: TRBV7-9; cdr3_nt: TGTGCCAGCAGCTTAGGGACAGTCACAGATACGCAGTATTTT; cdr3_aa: CASSLGTVTDTQYF
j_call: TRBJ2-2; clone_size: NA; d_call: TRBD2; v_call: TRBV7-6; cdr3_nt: TGTGCCGTTAGCGGGATCGGCACCGGGGAGCTGTTTTTT; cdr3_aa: CAVSGIGTGELFF
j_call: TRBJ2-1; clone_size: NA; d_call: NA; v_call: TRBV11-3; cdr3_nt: TGTGCCAGCAGCTTAGCCAGGCGTAGCTCCTACAATGAGCAGTTCTTC; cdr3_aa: CASSLARRSSYNEQFF
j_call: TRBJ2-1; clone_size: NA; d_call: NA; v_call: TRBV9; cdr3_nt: TGTGCCAGCAGTTGGGCAGGAAGCGGGCCGCTCGCAAGTGAGCAGTTCTTC; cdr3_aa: CASSWAGSGPLASEQFF
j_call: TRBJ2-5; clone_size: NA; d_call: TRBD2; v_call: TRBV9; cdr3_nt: TGTGCCAGCAGCGTAGGGTCTACTAGCGGGAGCCAAGAGACCCAGTACTTC; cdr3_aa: CASSVGSTSGSQETQYF
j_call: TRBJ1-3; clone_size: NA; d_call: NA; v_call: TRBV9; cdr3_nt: TGTGCCAGCAGCGTTTCAGGGGCGGAAGGAAACACCATATATTTT; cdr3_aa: CASSVSGAEGNTIYF
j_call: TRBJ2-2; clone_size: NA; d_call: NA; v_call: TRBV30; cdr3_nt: TGTGCCTGGAGTGGGGAGGACGTCGGGGAGCTGTTTTTT; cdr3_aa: CAWSGEDVGELFF
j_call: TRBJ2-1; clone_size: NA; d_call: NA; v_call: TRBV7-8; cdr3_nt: TGTGCCAGCAGCTACCTGAGGGAGTCCTACAATGAGCAGTTCTTC; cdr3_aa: CASSYLRESYNEQFF
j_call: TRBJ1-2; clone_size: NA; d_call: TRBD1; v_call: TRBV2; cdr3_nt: TGTGCCAGCAGTGGGGGGACAGGGGCAATACTTAACTATGGCTACACCTTC; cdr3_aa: CASSGGTGAILNYGYTF
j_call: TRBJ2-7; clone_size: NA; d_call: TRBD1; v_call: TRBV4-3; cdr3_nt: TGCGCCAGCAGCCATCTAACAGGGGGCGAGCAGTACTTC; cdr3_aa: CASSHLTGGEQYF
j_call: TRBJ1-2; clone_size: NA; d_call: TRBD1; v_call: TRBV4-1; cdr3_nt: TGCGCCAGCAGCCAGGACCCGACAGGGAATGGCTACACCTTC; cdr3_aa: CASSQDPTGNGYTF
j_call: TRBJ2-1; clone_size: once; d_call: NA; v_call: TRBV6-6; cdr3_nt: TGTGCCAGCAGTTACTCGATGGAGGCTATCTACAATGAGCAGTTCTTC; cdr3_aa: CASSYSMEAIYNEQFF
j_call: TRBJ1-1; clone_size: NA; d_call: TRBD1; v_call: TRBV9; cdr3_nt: TGTGCCAGCAGCGTAGGAGGGACAGGGGCCACTGAAGCTTTCTTT; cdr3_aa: CASSVGGTGATEAFF
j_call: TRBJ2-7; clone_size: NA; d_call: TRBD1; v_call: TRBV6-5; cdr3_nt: TGTGCCAGCAGACAGGGACAGGCCCTTTACGAGCAGTACTTC; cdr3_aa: CASRQGQALYEQYF
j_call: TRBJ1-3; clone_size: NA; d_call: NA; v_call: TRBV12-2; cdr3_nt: TGTGCAAGTCGCTTAGAGTGGGACAGGGACAAAAACACCATATATTTT; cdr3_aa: CASRLEWDRDKNTIYF
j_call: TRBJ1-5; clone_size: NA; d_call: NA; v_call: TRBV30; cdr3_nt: TGTGCCTGGAGTGTACCAGGCGGATTAAGGGGTCAGCCCCAGCATTTT; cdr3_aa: CAWSVPGGLRGQPQHF
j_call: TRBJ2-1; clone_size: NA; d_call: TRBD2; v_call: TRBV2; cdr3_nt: TGTGCCAGCAGTGAACTAGCGGGAGCAAGAGATGAGCAGTTCTTC; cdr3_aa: CASSELAGARDEQFF
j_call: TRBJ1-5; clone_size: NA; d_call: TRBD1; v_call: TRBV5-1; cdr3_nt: TGCGCCAGCAGCTTGGAGACAGGGAATCAGCCCCAGCATTTT; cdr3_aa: CASSLETGNQPQHF